The clone carrying this T cell receptor beta chain was seen only once. This CDR3 contains 17 residues. Per germline, CDR1 MNHEY and CDR2 SMNVEV (reference sequence). Losses at the gene ends were 2 bases for V and 5 bases for J; bases not matched to a gene: 7. The data derive from a study of blood T cell repertoires in COVID-19. Clones were sequenced by immunoSEQ multiplex PCR, and TCRdb holds only the in-frame ones, with some missing. The sample has about 160,000 clones, approximately 91% seen once; the top ten hold approximately 2.4%. Sequencing was performed on peripheral blood. The chain carries TRBV27 and TRBJ2-1, with 12 nucleotides matching TRBD2. The sequence was collected from a man between 18 and 35 years old with acute or convalescent COVID-19. The DNA for the CDR3 is TGTGCCAGCAGTTTACACCGACTAGCGGGAGTAGACAATGAGCAGTTCTTC. Its protein product is CASSLHRLAGVDNEQFF.